These 5 T cell receptor beta chains came from one sample sequenced in a study of CD4 T cells in relation to SARS-CoV-2 and coronaviruses. These receptors have no identified antigens. Assay used: immunoSEQ multiplex PCR; TCRdb lists only in-frame clones, some missing. The repertoire holds about 40,000 clones, with roughly 82% as singletons. The material sequenced was memory CD4+ T cells from PBMCs, cultured in vitro. The receptors shown here come from an adult with COVID-19.

The chain recombines TRBV11-2 with TRBJ1-3; D is perhaps TRBD1 (6 bases). Trimming pared 3 bases from V and 4 bases from J, leaving 13 bases between. The CDR3 has 15 residues. CDR1 and CDR2 (germline): SGHAT, FQNNGV. The CDR3, as DNA: TGTGCCAGCAGCTTTAGGGGGGTGGACGGAAACACCATATATTTT. It yields the protein CASSFRGVDGNTIYF.

The CDR3 DNA reads as TGTGCCAGCAGCTTAGTACGGACAACCTACGAGCAGTACTTC. It codes for CASSLVRTTYEQYF. The chain recombines TRBV7-2 with TRBJ2-7; TRBD1 is a possible D gene (5 bases). The germline V gene encodes CDR1 SGHTA and CDR2 FQGNSA. The CDR3 runs to 14 residues. Deletions cut 1 base from V and 2 bases from J, with 9 bases between.

The gene calls are TRBV5-1 and TRBJ2-4; 8 bases fit TRBD1. V lost 1 base and J lost 5; bases outside the gene matches: 8. Germline assignment: CDR1 SGHRS and CDR2 YFSETQ. This CDR3 comprises 16 residues. CDR3 in DNA: TGCGCCAGCAGCTTGAATACCGGGACAGGTCAAAACATTCAGTACTTC. This translates into CASSLNTGTGQNIQYF.

V usage is TRBV4-1 and J usage is TRBJ1-1, with 8 bases matching TRBD1. Germline V gene lookup returns CDR1 MGHRA and CDR2 YSYEKL. The CDR3 has 15 amino acids. Trimming took 2 bases from V and 5 from J; bases not matched to a gene: 7. The CDR3 nucleotides are TGCGCCAGCAGCCAACAGGGGGCGGCGCGGACTGAAGCTTTCTTT. Translation: CASSQQGAARTEAFF.

This clone came up a few times. The chain has TRBV4-1 and TRBJ2-3; 8 bases are a match to TRBD1. There are 15 residues in the CDR3. V was clipped by 1 base and J by 7 bases; unmatched bases: 7. Germline loops: CDR1 MGHRA, CDR2 YSYEKL. CDR3 nucleotide sequence: TGCGCCAGCAGCCAAGTGCAGGGGGCGCTTTATACGCAGTATTTT. Translating it yields CASSQVQGALYTQYF.